This TCR beta chain was identified in a study of CXCR3-negative and CXCR3-positive naive CD8 T cells. The wider study: Overall TRB read output was approximately 140 million, and each library contained about 1.5 +/- 0.3 million reads. General study points: Diversity ran similarly high across both naive subsets but far lower in memory CD8+ cells.

The TRB libraries of cDNA were built by UMI-labeled 5' RACE. Each CDR3 protein gets one entry in TCRdb, which reprocessed the 5' RACE reads and gives no DNA. In all, the sample yields under 85,000 distinct CDR3 sequences. For this clonotype: Its antigen is as yet unknown.

The germline gives CDR1 SEHNR, CDR2 FQNEAQ (reference sequence). The CDR3 runs to 15 residues. Subsets of CD8+ T cells were each sorted in triplicate at 300,000 or so cells apiece. This TCR derives from a human donor in good health. Some clones in this sample may be carry-over from other donors' samples. V gene TRBV7-9 combines with J gene TRBJ2-2; the D call from TCRdb, TRBD1, cannot be confirmed without DNA. Sequencing used naive CXCR3- CD8+ T cells from blood. As for subset: CD45RO-CCR7+CD27+CD95- naive CD8+ T cells lacking CXCR3 (TNR3-). CDR3 sequence: CASRLGTGDPGELFF.